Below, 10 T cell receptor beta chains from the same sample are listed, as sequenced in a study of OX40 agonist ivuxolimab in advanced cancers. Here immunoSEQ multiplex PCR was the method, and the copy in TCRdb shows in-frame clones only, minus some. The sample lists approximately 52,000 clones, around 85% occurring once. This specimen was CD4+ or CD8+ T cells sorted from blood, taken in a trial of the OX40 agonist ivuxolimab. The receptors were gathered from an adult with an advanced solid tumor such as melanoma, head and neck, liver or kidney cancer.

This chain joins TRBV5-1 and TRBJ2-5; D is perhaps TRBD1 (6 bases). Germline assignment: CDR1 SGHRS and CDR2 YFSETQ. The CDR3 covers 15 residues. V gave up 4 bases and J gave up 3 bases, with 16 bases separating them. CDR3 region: CASSPRGYPEETQYF. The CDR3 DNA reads TGCGCCAGCAGCCCCAGGGGTTACCCCGAAGAGACCCAGTACTTC.

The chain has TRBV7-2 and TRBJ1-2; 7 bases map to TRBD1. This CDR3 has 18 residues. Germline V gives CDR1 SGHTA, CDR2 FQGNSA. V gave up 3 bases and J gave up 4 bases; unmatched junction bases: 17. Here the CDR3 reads CASSLGTDPPGTIYGYTF. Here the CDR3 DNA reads TGTGCCAGCAGCTTGGGGACAGATCCCCCGGGGACGATCTATGGCTACACCTTC.

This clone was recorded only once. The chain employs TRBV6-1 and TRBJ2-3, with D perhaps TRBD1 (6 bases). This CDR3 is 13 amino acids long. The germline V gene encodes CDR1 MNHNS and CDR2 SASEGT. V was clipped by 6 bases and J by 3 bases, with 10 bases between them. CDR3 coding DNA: TGTGCCAGCAGCCAGCAGGGGACAGATACGCAGTATTTT. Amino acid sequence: CASSQQGTDTQYF.

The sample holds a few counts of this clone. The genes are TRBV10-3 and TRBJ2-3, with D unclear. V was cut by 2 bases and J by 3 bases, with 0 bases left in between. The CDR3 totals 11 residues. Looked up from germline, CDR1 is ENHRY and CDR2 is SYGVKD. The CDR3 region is CAISETDTQYF. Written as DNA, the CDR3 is TGTGCCATCAGTGAGACAGATACGCAGTATTTT.

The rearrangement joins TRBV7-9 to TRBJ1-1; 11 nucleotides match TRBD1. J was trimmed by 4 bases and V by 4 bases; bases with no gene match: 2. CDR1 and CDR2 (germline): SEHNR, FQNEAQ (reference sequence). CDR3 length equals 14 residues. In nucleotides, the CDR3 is TGTGCCAGCAGCTGGGGACAGGGGGTCACTGAAGCTTTCTTT. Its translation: CASSWGQGVTEAFF.

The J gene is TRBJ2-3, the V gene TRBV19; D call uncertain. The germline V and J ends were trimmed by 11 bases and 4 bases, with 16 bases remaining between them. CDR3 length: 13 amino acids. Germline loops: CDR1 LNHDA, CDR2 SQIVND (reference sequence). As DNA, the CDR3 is TGTGCCTCCTCGCAGGTATACCCAGATACGCAGTATTTT. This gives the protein CASSQVYPDTQYF.

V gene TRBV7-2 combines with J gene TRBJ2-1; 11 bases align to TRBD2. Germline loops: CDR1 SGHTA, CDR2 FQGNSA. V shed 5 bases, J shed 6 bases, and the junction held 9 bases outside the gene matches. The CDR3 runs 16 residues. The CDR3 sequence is CASSPPGLAAVNEQFF. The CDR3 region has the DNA TGTGCCAGCAGCCCCCCGGGACTAGCGGCGGTCAATGAGCAGTTCTTC.

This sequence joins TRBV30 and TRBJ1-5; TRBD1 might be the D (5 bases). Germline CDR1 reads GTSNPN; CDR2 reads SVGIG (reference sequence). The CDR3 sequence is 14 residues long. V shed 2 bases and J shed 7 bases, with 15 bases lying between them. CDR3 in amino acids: CAWSRGTGNQPQHF. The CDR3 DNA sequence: TGTGCCTGGAGTCGAGGGACCGGAAACCAGCCCCAGCATTTT.

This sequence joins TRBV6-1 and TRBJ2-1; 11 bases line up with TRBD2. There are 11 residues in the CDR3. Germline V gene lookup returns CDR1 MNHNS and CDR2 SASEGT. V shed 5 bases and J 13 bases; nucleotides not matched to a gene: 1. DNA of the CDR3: TGTGCCAGCAGTCTAGCGGGAGGACAGTTCTTC. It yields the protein CASSLAGGQFF.

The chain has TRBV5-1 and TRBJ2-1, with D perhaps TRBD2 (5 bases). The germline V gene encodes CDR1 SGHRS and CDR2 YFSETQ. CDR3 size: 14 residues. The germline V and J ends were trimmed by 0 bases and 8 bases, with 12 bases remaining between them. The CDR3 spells CASSLGTRRDEQFF. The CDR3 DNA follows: TGCGCCAGCAGCTTGGGGACCCGGCGGGATGAGCAGTTCTTC.